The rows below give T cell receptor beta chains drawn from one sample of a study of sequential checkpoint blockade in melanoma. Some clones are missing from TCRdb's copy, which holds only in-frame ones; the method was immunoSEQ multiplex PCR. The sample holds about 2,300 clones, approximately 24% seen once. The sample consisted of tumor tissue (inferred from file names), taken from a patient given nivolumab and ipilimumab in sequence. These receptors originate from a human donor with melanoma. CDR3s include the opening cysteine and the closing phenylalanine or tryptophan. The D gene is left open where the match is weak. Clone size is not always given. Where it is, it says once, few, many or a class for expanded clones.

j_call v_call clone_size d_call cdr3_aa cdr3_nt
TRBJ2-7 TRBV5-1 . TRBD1 CASRSGTGKGVQYF TGCGCCAGCAGGTCCGGGACAGGGAAGGGGGTGCAGTACTTC
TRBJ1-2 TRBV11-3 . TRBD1 CASRNEDRDYGYTF TGTGCCAGCAGAAACGAGGACAGGGACTATGGCTACACCTTC
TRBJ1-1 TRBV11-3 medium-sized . CASSLGASGDTEAFF TGTGCCAGCAGCTTAGGGGCCTCCGGGGACACTGAAGCTTTCTTT
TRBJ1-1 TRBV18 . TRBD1 CASSPNQGANTEAFF TGTGCCAGCTCACCAAATCAGGGGGCGAACACTGAAGCTTTCTTT
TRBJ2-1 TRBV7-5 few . CASSLTTGPYNEQFF TGTGCCAGCAGCTTAACAACAGGGCCGTACAATGAGCAGTTCTTC
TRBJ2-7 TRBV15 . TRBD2 CATSSGGSSYEQYF TGTGCCACCAGCAGCGGGGGGTCTTCCTACGAGCAGTACTTC
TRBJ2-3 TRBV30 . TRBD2 CAWETSGGFTQYF TGTGCCTGGGAGACTAGCGGGGGCTTTACGCAGTATTTT
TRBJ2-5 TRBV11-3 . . CASSSRGAGVTQYF TGTGCCAGCAGCTCCCGGGGGGCCGGGGTTACCCAGTACTTC
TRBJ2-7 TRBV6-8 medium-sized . CASSIPIGEILEQYF TGTGCCAGCAGTATACCAATAGGGGAAATACTCGAGCAGTACTTC
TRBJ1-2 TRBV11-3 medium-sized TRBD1 CASSSQTGGAYGYTF TGTGCCAGCAGCTCACAAACAGGGGGCGCGTATGGCTACACCTTC
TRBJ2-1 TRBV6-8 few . CAISVEGNYNEQFF TGTGCCATCAGTGTCGAGGGGAACTACAATGAGCAGTTCTTC
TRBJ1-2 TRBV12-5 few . CASKSGAVPYGYTF TGTGCCAGCAAGTCGGGGGCAGTCCCCTATGGCTACACCTTC
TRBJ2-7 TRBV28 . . CASSSQTGREPEQYF TGTGCCAGCAGTTCCCAGACAGGGAGGGAACCCGAGCAGTACTTC
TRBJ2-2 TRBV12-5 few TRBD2 CASSFGGSGELFF TGTGCCAGCTCGTTCGGGGGGTCCGGGGAGCTGTTTTTT
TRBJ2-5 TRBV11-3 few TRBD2 CASSSGGAWETQYF TGTGCCAGCAGCTCCGGGGGGGCCTGGGAGACCCAGTACTTC
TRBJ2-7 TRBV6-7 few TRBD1 CASSYALGGAGSYEQYF TGTGCCAGCAGTTACGCACTAGGGGGCGCAGGTTCCTACGAGCAGTACTTC
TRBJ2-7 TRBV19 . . CASRQDYEQYF TGTGCCAGCCGACAGGATTACGAGCAGTACTTC
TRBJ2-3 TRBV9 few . CASSVGQPGSGDTQYF TGTGCCAGCAGCGTAGGACAGCCCGGGTCGGGAGATACGCAGTATTTT
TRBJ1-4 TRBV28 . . CATLASTNEKLFF TGTGCCACCCTGGCCAGCACTAATGAAAAACTGTTTTTT
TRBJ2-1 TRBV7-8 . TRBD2 CASSLVGGDYNEQFF TGTGCCAGCAGCTTAGTGGGGGGGGACTACAATGAGCAGTTCTTC
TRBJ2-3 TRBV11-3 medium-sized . CASSLDSAGLTDTQYF TGTGCCAGCAGCTTAGACTCGGCGGGGCTCACAGATACGCAGTATTTT
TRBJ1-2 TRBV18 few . CASSPGDGRSYGYTF TGTGCCAGCTCACCTGGGGACGGACGGAGCTATGGCTACACCTTC
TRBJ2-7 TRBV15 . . CATSREGTGYEQYF TGTGCCACCAGCAGAGAGGGGACGGGCTACGAGCAGTACTTC
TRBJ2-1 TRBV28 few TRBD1 CASSGLVMGTGLFPNEQFF TGTGCCAGCAGTGGCCTCGTTATGGGGACAGGGTTATTCCCCAATGAGCAGTTCTTC
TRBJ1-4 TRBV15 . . CATSRGHTRAEEKLFF TGTGCCACCAGCAGAGGCCATACCCGGGCGGAGGAAAAACTGTTTTTT
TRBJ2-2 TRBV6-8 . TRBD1 CASSEGAHSNTGELFF TGTGCCAGCAGTGAGGGGGCACACTCGAACACCGGGGAGCTGTTTTTT
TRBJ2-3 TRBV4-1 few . CASSQEQPLRWGGDTQYF TGCGCCAGCAGCCAAGAGCAGCCCCTCCGTTGGGGCGGGGATACGCAGTATTTT
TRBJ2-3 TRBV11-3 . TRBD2 CASSRGGGQSTDTQYF TGTGCCAGCAGTCGTGGCGGGGGGCAGAGCACAGATACGCAGTATTTT
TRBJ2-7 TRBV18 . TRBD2 CASSPRGGDSYEQYF TGTGCCAGCTCACCCCGGGGGGGAGACTCCTACGAGCAGTACTTC
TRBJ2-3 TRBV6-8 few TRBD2 CASSGGSPTDTQYF TGTGCCAGCAGTGGCGGGAGTCCCACAGATACGCAGTATTTT
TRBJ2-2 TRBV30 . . CAWNLGAGGELFF TGTGCCTGGAATCTGGGGGCCGGCGGGGAGCTGTTTTTT
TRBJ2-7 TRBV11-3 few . CASTRDSIGGEQYF TGTGCCAGCACCCGGGACTCTATAGGGGGGGAGCAGTACTTC
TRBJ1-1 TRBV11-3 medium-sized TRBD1 CASSQGTAMNTEAFF TGTGCCAGCAGCCAAGGGACAGCTATGAACACTGAAGCTTTCTTT